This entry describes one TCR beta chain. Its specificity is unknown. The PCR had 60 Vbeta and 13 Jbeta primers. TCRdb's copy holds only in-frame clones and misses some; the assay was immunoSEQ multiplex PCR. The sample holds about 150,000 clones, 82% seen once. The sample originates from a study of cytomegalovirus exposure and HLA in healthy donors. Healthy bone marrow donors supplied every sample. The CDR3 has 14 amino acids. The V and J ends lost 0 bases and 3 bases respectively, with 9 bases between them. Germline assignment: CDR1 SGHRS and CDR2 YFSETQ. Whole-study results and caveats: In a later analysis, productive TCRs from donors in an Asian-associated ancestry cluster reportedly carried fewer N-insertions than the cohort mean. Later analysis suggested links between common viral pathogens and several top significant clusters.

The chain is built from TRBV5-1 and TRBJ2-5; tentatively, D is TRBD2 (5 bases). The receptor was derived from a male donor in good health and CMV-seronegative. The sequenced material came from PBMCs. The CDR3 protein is CASSLDRGKETQYF. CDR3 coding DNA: TGCGCCAGCAGCTTGGATCGGGGAAAAGAGACCCAGTACTTC.